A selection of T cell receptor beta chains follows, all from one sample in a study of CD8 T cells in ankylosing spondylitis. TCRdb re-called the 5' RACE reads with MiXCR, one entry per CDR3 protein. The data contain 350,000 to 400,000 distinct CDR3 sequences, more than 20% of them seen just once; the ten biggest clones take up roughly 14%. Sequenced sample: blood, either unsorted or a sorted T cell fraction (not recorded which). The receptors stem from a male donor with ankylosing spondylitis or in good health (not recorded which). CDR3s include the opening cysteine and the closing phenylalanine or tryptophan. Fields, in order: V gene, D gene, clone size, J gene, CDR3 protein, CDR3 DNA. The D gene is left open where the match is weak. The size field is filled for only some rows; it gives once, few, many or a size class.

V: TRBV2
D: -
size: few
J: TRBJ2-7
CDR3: CASSELDNYEQYF
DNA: TGTGCCAGCAGTGAATTGGACAACTACGAGCAGTACTTC

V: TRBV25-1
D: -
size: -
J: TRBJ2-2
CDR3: CASSEDGGLAGELFF
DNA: TGTGCCAGCAGTGAAGACGGGGGTTTGGCCGGGGAGCTGTTTTTT

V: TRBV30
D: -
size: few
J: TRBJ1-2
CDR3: CAWSVLSRQANYGYTF
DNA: TGTGCCTGGAGTGTACTTTCTCGGCAGGCTAACTATGGCTACACCTTC

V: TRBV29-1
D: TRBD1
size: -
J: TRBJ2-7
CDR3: CSVEDQGTGYEQYF
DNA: TGCAGCGTTGAAGATCAAGGGACAGGCTACGAGCAGTACTTC

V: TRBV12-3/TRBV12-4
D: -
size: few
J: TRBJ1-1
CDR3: CASNLPDLNTEAFF
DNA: TGTGCCAGCAACCTACCGGACCTGAACACTGAAGCTTTCTTT

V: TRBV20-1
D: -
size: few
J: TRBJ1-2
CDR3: CSASIWQDGYGYTF
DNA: TGCAGTGCTAGTATATGGCAGGATGGCTATGGCTACACCTTC

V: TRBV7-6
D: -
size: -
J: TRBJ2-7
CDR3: CASTLGKASYEQYF
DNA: TGTGCCAGCACCCTGGGAAAGGCCTCCTACGAGCAGTACTTC

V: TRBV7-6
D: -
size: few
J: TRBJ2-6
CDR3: CASSLGASGANVLTF
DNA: TGTGCCAGCAGCTTGGGGGCCTCTGGGGCCAACGTCCTGACTTTC

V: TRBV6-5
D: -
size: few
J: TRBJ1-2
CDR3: CASSYSGTLDYGYTF
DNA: TGTGCCAGCAGTTACTCCGGGACACTCGACTATGGCTACACCTTC

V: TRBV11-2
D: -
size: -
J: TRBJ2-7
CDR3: CASSLVGGGRYEQYF
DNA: TGTGCCAGCAGCTTAGTAGGAGGGGGTCGGTACGAGCAGTACTTC

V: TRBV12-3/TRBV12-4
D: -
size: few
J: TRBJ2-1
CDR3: CASSLGWGKLDYNEQFF
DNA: TGTGCCAGCAGTTTAGGGTGGGGGAAGCTGGACTACAATGAGCAGTTCTTC

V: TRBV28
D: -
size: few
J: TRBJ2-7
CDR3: CASSPTGQSYEQYF
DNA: TGTGCCAGCAGTCCCACGGGACAATCCTACGAGCAGTACTTC

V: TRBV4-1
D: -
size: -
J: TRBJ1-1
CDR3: CASSQASRQEEAFF
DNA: TGCGCCAGCAGCCAAGCTTCCCGACAGGAGGAAGCTTTCTTT

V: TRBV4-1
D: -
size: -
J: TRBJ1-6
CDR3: CASSQDKAGRNSPLHF
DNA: TGCGCCAGCAGCCAAGATAAGGCAGGGAGAAATTCACCCCTCCACTTT

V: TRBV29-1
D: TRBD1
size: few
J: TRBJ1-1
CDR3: CSATTGGNTEAFF
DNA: TGCAGCGCCACGACAGGGGGAAACACTGAAGCTTTCTTT

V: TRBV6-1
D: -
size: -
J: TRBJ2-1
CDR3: CASSEEWTTLNKQFF
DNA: TGTGCCAGCAGTGAGGAGTGGACAACCTTAAATAAGCAGTTCTTC

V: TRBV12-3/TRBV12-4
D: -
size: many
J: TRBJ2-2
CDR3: CASSPLAGENTGELFF
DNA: TGTGCCAGCAGCCCTCTTGCCGGGGAGAACACCGGGGAGCTGTTTTTT

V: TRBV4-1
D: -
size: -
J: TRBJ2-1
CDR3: CASSQTMGKNYNEQFF
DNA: TGCGCCAGCAGCCAAACTATGGGGAAAAACTACAATGAGCAGTTCTTC

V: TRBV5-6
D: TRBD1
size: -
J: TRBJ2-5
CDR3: CASSFTTGVWETQYF
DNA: TGTGCCAGCAGCTTTACGACAGGGGTCTGGGAGACCCAGTACTTC

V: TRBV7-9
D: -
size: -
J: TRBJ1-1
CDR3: CASSTTGPNTEAFF
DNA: TGTGCCAGCAGCACGACAGGCCCAAACACTGAAGCTTTCTTT

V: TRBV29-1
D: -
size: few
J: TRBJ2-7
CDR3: CSVRGPTLYEQYF
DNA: TGCAGCGTCCGGGGTCCTACACTCTACGAGCAGTACTTC

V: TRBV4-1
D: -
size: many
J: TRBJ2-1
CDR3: CASSQDLSSYNEQFF
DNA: TGCGCCAGCAGCCAAGATCTAAGCTCCTACAATGAGCAGTTCTTC

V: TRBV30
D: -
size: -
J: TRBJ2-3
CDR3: CAWTGNWRTDTQYF
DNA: TGTGCCTGGACTGGGAACTGGAGAACAGATACGCAGTATTTT

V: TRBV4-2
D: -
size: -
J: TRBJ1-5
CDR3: CASSQGQDNQPQHF
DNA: TGTGCCAGCAGCCAAGGACAGGACAATCAGCCCCAGCATTTT

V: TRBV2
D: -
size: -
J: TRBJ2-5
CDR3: CATNIGVQQETQYF
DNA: TGTGCCACCAACATAGGGGTTCAACAAGAGACCCAGTACTTC

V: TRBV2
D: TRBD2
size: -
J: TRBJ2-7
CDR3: CASSDADPGTSPYEQYF
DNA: TGTGCCAGCAGTGACGCTGACCCCGGGACTAGTCCCTACGAGCAGTACTTC

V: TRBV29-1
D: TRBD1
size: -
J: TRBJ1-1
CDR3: CSTLGTGGFTEAFF
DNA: TGCAGCACCCTGGGGACAGGGGGTTTCACTGAAGCTTTCTTT

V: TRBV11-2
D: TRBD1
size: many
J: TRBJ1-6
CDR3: CASSPRQGGSPLHF
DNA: TGTGCCAGCAGCCCCCGACAGGGAGGTTCACCCCTCCACTTT

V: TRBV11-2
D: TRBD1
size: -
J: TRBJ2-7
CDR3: CASRQGSAYEQYF
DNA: TGTGCCAGTAGACAGGGATCAGCGTACGAGCAGTACTTC

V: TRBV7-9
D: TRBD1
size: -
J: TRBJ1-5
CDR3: CASMGTGSSNQPQHF
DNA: TGTGCCAGCATGGGGACAGGATCTAGCAATCAGCCCCAGCATTTT

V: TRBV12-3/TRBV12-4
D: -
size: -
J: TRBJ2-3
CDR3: CASSPDTGDAQYF
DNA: TGTGCCAGCAGTCCGGACACAGGAGATGCGCAGTATTTT

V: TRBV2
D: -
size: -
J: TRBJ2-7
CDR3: CAIPGTYEQYF
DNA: TGTGCCATCCCCGGGACCTACGAGCAGTACTTC

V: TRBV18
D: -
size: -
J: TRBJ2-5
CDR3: CASSARTDQEIQYF
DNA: TGTGCCAGCTCAGCCCGGACAGACCAAGAGATCCAGTACTTC

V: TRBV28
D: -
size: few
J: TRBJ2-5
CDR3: CASSDLRESKETQYF
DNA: TGTGCCAGCAGTGATCTACGAGAATCGAAAGAGACCCAGTACTTC

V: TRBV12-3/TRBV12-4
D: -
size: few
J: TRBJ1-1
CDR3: CASSPPGAEAFF
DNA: TGTGCCAGCAGCCCCCCGGGGGCTGAAGCTTTCTTT

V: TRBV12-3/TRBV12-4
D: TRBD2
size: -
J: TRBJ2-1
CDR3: CASSFSGGPPHNEQFF
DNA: TGTGCCAGCAGTTTTAGCGGGGGGCCCCCTCACAATGAGCAGTTCTTC

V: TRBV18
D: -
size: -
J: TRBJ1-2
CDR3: CASSPGDKLGYTF
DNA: TGTGCCAGCTCACCAGGGGACAAACTAGGCTACACCTTC

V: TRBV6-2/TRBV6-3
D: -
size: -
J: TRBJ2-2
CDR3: CASSYSRGANTGELFF
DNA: TGTGCCAGCAGTTACTCTAGGGGGGCGAACACCGGGGAGCTGTTTTTT

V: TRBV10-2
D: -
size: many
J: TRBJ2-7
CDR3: CASSESAYEQYF
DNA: TGCGCCAGCAGTGAGTCCGCCTACGAGCAGTACTTC

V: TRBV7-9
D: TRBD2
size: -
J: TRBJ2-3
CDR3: CASSRDYRTDTQYF
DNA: TGTGCCAGCAGCCGGGACTACCGCACAGATACGCAGTATTTT

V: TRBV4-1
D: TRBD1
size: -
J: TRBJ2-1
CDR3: CASSSWTGGWNEQFF
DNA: TGCGCCAGCAGCTCTTGGACAGGGGGCTGGAATGAGCAGTTCTTC

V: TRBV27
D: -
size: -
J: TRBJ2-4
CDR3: CASSLIAEAKNIQYF
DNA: TGTGCCAGCAGTTTGATTGCCGAAGCCAAAAACATTCAGTACTTC

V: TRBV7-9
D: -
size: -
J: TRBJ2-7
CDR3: CASSPHGGEQYF
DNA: TGTGCCAGCAGCCCCCACGGTGGCGAGCAGTACTTC

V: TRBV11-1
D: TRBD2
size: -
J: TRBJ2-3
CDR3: CASSRGTSGGTPTDTQYF
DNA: TGTGCCAGCAGCCGTGGCACTAGCGGGGGGACACCCACAGATACGCAGTATTTT

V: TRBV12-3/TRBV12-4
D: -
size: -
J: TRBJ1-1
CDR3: CATATLNTEAFF
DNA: TGTGCCACCGCGACTTTGAACACTGAAGCTTTCTTT

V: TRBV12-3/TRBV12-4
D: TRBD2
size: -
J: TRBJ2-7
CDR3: CASSRTGGTYEQYF
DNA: TGTGCCAGCAGCCGTACGGGGGGTACCTACGAGCAGTACTTC

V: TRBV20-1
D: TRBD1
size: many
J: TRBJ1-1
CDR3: CSPTPGQGEWEEAFF
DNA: TGCAGTCCTACCCCGGGACAGGGGGAATGGGAAGAAGCTTTCTTT

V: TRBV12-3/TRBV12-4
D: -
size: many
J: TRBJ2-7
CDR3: CASRGGISYEQYF
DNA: TGTGCCAGCAGAGGGGGGATTTCCTACGAGCAGTACTTC

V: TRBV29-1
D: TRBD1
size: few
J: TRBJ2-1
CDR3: CSVEGTGLYNEQFF
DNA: TGCAGCGTTGAAGGGACAGGCCTATACAATGAGCAGTTCTTC

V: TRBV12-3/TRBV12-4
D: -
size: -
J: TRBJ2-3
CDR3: CASSHRALFTDTQYF
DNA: TGTGCCAGCAGCCACAGGGCTCTCTTCACAGATACGCAGTATTTT

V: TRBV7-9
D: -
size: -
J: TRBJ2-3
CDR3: CASSSHSDTQYF
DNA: TGTGCCAGCAGCTCACATTCAGATACGCAGTATTTT

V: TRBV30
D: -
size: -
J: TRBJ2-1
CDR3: CAWSVLDNLNEQFF
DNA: TGTGCCTGGAGTGTGCTTGACAACCTCAATGAGCAGTTCTTC

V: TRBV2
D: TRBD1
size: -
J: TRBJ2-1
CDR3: CASSTLLGQAYNEQFF
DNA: TGTGCCAGCAGTACCCTTCTGGGACAGGCCTACAATGAGCAGTTCTTC

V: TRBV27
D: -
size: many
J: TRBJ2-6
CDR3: CASSFSGANVLTF
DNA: TGTGCCAGCAGTTTCTCTGGGGCCAACGTCCTGACTTTC